Below are 23 T cell receptor beta chains sequenced from a single sample in a study of T-cell reconstitution after alpha-beta-depleted transplantation in children (dated by TCRdb to the mid-2010s). This specimen's treatment or condition label, per the study, means: allogeneic hematopoietic cell transplantation with graft depleted of TCRalphabeta T cells and CD19 B cells. The library was prepared using PCR. Data came from an Illumina HiSeq 2500. Molecular barcoding was employed in the preparation of TCR libraries, with unique molecular identifiers being used to normalize TCRbeta repertoire quantification. TCRdb cleaned the public reads at Q25 with fastp, built clones with MiXCR and kept in-frame beta chains. Rows with one shared CDR3 protein collapse into an entry with the most common genes and DNA. The sample contains approximately 500,000 distinct CDR3 sequences, over 20% of them found a single time. The top ten clonotypes cover under 45% of the sample.

This sample comprised PBMCs, obtained before TCRalphabeta/CD19-depleted stem cell transplant. The receptors were gathered from a boy under three years old with Wiskott-Aldrich syndrome, due to receive a stem cell transplant.

This clonotype came up a few times. V usage is TRBV24-1 and J usage is TRBJ2-5, with D maybe TRBD1 (5 bases). Trimming shortened V by 4 bases and J by 1 base, and 12 bases separated the two germline ends. From germline, CDR1 is KGHDR and CDR2 SFDVKD. The CDR3 consists of 15 residues. CDR3 residues: CATSEPTDSQETQYF. The CDR3 nucleotides read TGTGCCACCAGTGAACCCACAGACAGCCAAGAGACCCAGTACTTC.

In its sample, this clonotype was seen a few times. The gene calls are TRBV7-2 and TRBJ2-3; D is uncertain. CDR1 is SGHTA and CDR2 is FQGNSA in the germline V gene. The CDR3 contains 13 residues. V was shortened by 4 bases and J by 6 bases, with 11 bases between the two germline ends. The CDR3: CASSSQSGDTQYF. CDR3 DNA sequence: TGTGCCAGCAGCTCCCAAAGTGGCGATACGCAGTATTTT.

The chain joins TRBV11-2 to TRBJ2-1; a weak D match, TRBD1 (5 bases). The V gene lost 1 base and the J gene lost 5 bases, with 12 bases spanning the gap. Germline V gene data show CDR1 as SGHAT and CDR2 as FQNNGV. The CDR3 has 15 amino acids. CDR3 residues: CASSLGAWGDNEQFF. CDR3 DNA: TGTGCCAGCAGCTTAGGCGCCTGGGGCGACAATGAGCAGTTCTTC.

This clonotype appeared a few times. J is TRBJ2-7 and V is TRBV27, with a tentative D call TRBD2 (6 bases). Per germline, CDR1 MNHEY and CDR2 SMNVEV (reference sequence). V dropped 5 bases and J dropped 5 bases, with 19 bases sitting between them. The CDR3 loop spans 15 amino acids. CDR3 sequence (DNA): TGTGCCAGCAGTCCGGGTAGACGGGAGAACCACGAGCAGTACTTC. Translating it yields CASSPGRRENHEQYF.

The V and J genes are TRBV7-9 and TRBJ1-1, with TRBD1 matching over 12 bases. The J segment lost 4 bases and the V segment lost 6 bases, leaving 9 bases of the junction unmatched. Germline-derived CDR1 and CDR2 are SEHNR and FQNEAQ (reference sequence). The CDR3 consists of 16 residues. The CDR3 nucleotides read TGTGCCAGCAGGTCCGGGACAGGGGGCTCAATCACTGAAGCTTTCTTT. Its translation is CASRSGTGGSITEAFF.

This clonotype was detected only a few times. The chain employs TRBV12-3 or TRBV12-4 and TRBJ2-4; TRBD2 matches 11 bases. Trimming took 5 bases from V and 5 from J; bases not matched to a gene: 11. The CDR3 is 17 residues long. CDR3 coding DNA: TGTGCCAGCAGTCCCAGAATAGCGGGAGGGCCCCAAAACATTCAGTACTTC. Its translation: CASSPRIAGGPQNIQYF.

In its sample, this clonotype was seen a few times. This sequence joins TRBV6-1 and TRBJ2-7; 7 bases agree with TRBD2. Trimming removed 6 bases from V and 2 bases from J; junction bases left unmatched: 13. This CDR3 is built from 16 residues. CDR1 is MNHNS and CDR2 is SASEGT in the germline V gene. CDR3 protein: CASRIRSGTSPYEQYF. In DNA, the CDR3 is TGTGCCAGCAGGATCCGGAGCGGGACGTCGCCCTACGAGCAGTACTTC.

This clonotype came up a few times. The chain links TRBV5-1 to TRBJ1-1; a possible D gene is TRBD1 (6 bases). This CDR3 region has 15 residues. CDR1 is SGHRS and CDR2 is YFSETQ in the germline V gene. The V and J ends lost 4 bases and 3 bases respectively, with 16 bases between them. CDR3 in amino acids: CASSVPQGGDTEAFF. CDR3 DNA: TGCGCCAGCAGCGTACCACAGGGTGGGGACACTGAAGCTTTCTTT.

The chain links TRBV12-3 or TRBV12-4 to TRBJ2-4; 13 bases match TRBD2. This CDR3 contains 18 residues. The ends lost 6 bases at V and 2 bases at J; junction bases unmatched: 10. Written as DNA, the CDR3 is TGTGCCAGCAGACCAGGACTAGCGGGAGCTGTAACCAAAAACATTCAGTACTTC. It translates to CASRPGLAGAVTKNIQYF.

In its sample, this clonotype was seen a few times. This chain uses TRBV20-1 with TRBJ2-5; TRBD1 aligns across 7 bases. CDR3 length equals 13 residues. J was trimmed by 1 base and V by 6 bases; bases with no gene match: 5. Germline values: CDR1 DFQATT, CDR2 SNEGSKA (reference sequence). CDR3: CSARDRSQETQYF. The CDR3 nucleotides are TGCAGTGCACGGGACAGATCCCAAGAGACCCAGTACTTC.

The chain uses TRBV20-1 and TRBJ2-1; D is perhaps TRBD2 (5 bases). This CDR3 is 15 amino acids long. The germline CDR1 and CDR2 sequences are DFQATT and SNEGSKA (reference sequence). Trimming removed 0 bases from V and 4 bases from J, with 13 bases in between. The CDR3 coding sequence is TGCAGTGCTAGAGATTCAAAGCGGTTATACAATGAGCAGTTCTTC. This codes for CSARDSKRLYNEQFF.

This clonotype was counted ten times or more. The V call is TRBV5-1, the J call TRBJ2-7; D is unclear. V was clipped by 0 bases and J by 2 bases, with 9 bases between them. Germline V gene data show CDR1 as SGHRS and CDR2 as YFSETQ. The CDR3 is made up of 14 amino acids. The CDR3 coding sequence is TGCGCCAGCAGCTTGGGTGACCTCCCCTACGAGCAGTACTTC. It specifies CASSLGDLPYEQYF.

DNA for the CDR3: TGCGCCAGCAGCTTGGATGCAGGGGCAGGAAACACCATATATTTT. This encodes CASSLDAGAGNTIYF. The V and J genes are TRBV5-1 and TRBJ1-3; D is possibly TRBD1 (6 bases). The V and J ends lost 0 bases and 4 bases respectively, with 11 bases between them. The CDR3 runs to 15 residues. CDR1 and CDR2 (germline): SGHRS, YFSETQ.

This clonotype came up a few times. The chain joins TRBV24-1 to TRBJ2-5; maybe TRBD1 (6 bases). This CDR3 comprises 17 residues. CDR1 and CDR2 (germline): KGHDR, SFDVKD. V was shortened by 3 bases and J by 1 base, with 17 bases between the two germline ends. CDR3 in DNA: TGTGCCACCAGTGATCGCCCCTCGGGACACAGCCAAGAGACCCAGTACTTC. Its protein product is CATSDRPSGHSQETQYF.

The rearrangement joins TRBV30 to TRBJ2-7; 8 nucleotides line up with TRBD2. The CDR3 contains 14 residues. Looked up from germline, CDR1 is GTSNPN and CDR2 is SVGIG (reference sequence). J gave up 2 bases and V 0 bases, and 3 bases lay outside the gene matches. CDR3 nucleotides: TGTGCCTGGAGTGTAACGGGAGGGCCCTACGAGCAGTACTTC. Amino acids: CAWSVTGGPYEQYF.

This clonotype was seen a few times. Germline is not matched at one junction end, which may reflect a read error. The V call is TRBV5-1, the J call TRBJ2-7; either TRBD1 or TRBD2 may supply D (5 bases each). The CDR3 sequence is 13 residues long. Per germline, CDR1 SGHRS and CDR2 YFSETQ. The CDR3, as DNA: TGTGCCAGCAGTCGGGACCCGACCTACGAGCAGTACTTC. Protein: CASSRDPTYEQYF.

This clonotype showed up just a few times. V gene TRBV20-1 combines with J gene TRBJ1-3; D call uncertain. Germline V gene lookup returns CDR1 DFQATT and CDR2 SNEGSKA (reference sequence). The V and J ends lost 2 bases and 0 bases respectively, with 11 bases between them. This CDR3 region has 15 residues. In DNA, the CDR3 is TGCAGTGCTAGACCGAGCTCCTTCTCTGGAAACACCATATATTTT. It encodes CSARPSSFSGNTIYF.

This rearrangement joins TRBV6-2 or TRBV6-3 to TRBJ2-1, with no clear D. Germline lookup yields CDR1 MNHEY and CDR2 SVGEGT. The CDR3 consists of 16 residues. Trimming took 0 bases from V and 8 from J, leaving 17 bases between them. This CDR3 is CASSYSILGIVDEQFF. Here the CDR3 DNA reads TGTGCCAGCAGTTACTCTATCTTGGGGATTGTCGATGAGCAGTTCTTC.

This sequence joins TRBV5-6 and TRBJ2-1; TRBD1 agrees at 7 bases. The CDR3 totals 15 residues. Germline V lookup: CDR1 SGHDT, CDR2 YYEEEE. V gave up 0 bases and J gave up 6 bases; unmatched junction bases: 6. Here the CDR3 DNA reads TGTGCCAGCAGCTTGGCGAAGGGGGCGCGCAATGAGCAGTTCTTC. Protein sequence: CASSLAKGARNEQFF.

This chain uses TRBV30 with TRBJ2-7; D is ambiguous. This CDR3 comprises 11 residues. The germline V and J ends were trimmed by 5 bases and 3 bases, with 8 bases remaining between them. CDR1 is GTSNPN and CDR2 is SVGIG in the germline V gene (reference sequence). The DNA of the CDR3 is TGTGCCTGGGGACGGTACTACGAGCAGTACTTC. Protein product: CAWGRYYEQYF.

This clonotype has a handful of counts. The CDR3, as DNA: TGCAGTGCCGATACTGCGGTGGGCGCTTTCTTT. Translation: CSADTAVGAFF. This rearrangement joins TRBV20-1 to TRBJ1-1; D is ambiguous. There are 11 residues in the CDR3. V gave up 6 bases and J gave up 11 bases, with 16 bases separating them. Germline V gives CDR1 DFQATT, CDR2 SNEGSKA (reference sequence).

V is TRBV12-3 or TRBV12-4 and J is TRBJ1-5; 7 bases fit TRBD1. V lost 7 bases and J lost 4; bases outside the gene matches: 7. The CDR3 totals 14 residues. CDR3 sequence reads: CASTAGTDNQPQHF. CDR3 sequence (DNA): TGTGCCAGCACCGCCGGGACAGATAATCAGCCCCAGCATTTT.

In this sample, this clonotype turned up a few times. The chain recombines TRBV12-3 or TRBV12-4 with TRBJ2-3, with D perhaps matching TRBD1 or TRBD2 (5 bases each). The ends were cut back, 3 bases at V and 5 bases at J, with 12 bases in the middle. The length of the CDR3 is 14 residues. The CDR3 reads CASSFWDPRDTQYF. Written as DNA, the CDR3 is TGTGCCAGCAGTTTCTGGGACCCCAGAGATACGCAGTATTTT.